This record covers a single T cell receptor (beta chain). Its specificity is unknown. The sample originates from a study of T cell responses to AZD1222 COVID-19 vaccine. About the research overall: Pooling of second doses given at about 4 or about 12 weeks was done. Findings and limits, study-wide: White British ancestry dominated among donors, who included more females, and clonal diversity was possibly underestimated.

V gave up 7 bases and J gave up 13 bases, with 17 bases separating them. The CDR3 length is 13 residues. Germline CDR1 is SNHLY and CDR2 is FYNNEI. TCRdb's copy holds only in-frame clones and misses some; the assay was immunoSEQ multiplex PCR. Here the sample spans tens of thousands of clones, approximately 90% being singletons. The gene calls are TRBV2 and TRBJ1-6; D not resolved. This TCR was sampled from an adult in good health. Sequencing was performed on peripheral blood, taken on day 0 of AZD1222 vaccination. CDR3 sequence (DNA): TGTGCCAGCATCTTGCAACCGCCCGTTCCCCTCCACTTT. Its translation is CASILQPPVPLHF.